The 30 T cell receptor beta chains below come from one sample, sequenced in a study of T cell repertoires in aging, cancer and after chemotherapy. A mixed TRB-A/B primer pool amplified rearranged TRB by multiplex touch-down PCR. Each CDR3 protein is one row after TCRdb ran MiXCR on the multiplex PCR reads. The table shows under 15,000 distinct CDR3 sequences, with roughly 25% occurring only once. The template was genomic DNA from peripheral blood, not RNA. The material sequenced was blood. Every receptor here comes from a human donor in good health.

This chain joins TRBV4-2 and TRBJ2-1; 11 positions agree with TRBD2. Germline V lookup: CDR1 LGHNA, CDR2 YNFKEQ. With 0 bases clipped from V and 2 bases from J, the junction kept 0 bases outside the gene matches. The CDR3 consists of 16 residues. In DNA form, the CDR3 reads TGTGCCAGCAGCCAAGATAGCGGGGGGGCCTACAATGAGCAGTTCTTC. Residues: CASSQDSGGAYNEQFF.

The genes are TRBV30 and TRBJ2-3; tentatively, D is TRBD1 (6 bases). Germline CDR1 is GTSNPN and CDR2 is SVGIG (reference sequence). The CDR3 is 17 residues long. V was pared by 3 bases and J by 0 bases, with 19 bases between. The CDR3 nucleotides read TGTGCCTGGAGAACAGGACAGTTGAAACCAAGCACAGATACGCAGTATTTT. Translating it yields CAWRTGQLKPSTDTQYF.

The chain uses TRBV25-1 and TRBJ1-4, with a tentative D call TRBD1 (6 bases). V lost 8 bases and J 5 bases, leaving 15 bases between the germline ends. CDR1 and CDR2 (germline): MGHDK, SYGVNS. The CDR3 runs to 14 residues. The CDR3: CASGRGGANEKLFF. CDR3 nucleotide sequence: TGTGCCAGCGGTCGGGGGGGCGCGAATGAAAAACTGTTTTTT. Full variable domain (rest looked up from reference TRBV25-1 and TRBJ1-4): EADIYQTPRYLVIGTGKKITLECSQTMGHDKMYWYQQDPGMELHLIHYSYGVNSTEKGDLSSESTVSRIRTEHFPLTLESARPSHTSQYLCASGRGGANEKLFFGSGTQLSVL.

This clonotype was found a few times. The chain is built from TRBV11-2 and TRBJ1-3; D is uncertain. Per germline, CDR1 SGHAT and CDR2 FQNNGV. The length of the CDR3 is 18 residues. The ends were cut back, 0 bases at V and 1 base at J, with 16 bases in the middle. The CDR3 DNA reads TGTGCCAGCAGCTTAGATCAGGTTGCGGTTCTTTCTGGAAACACCATATATTTT. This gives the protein CASSLDQVAVLSGNTIYF. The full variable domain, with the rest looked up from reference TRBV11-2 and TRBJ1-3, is EAGVAQSPRYKIIEKRQSVAFWCNPISGHATLYWYQQILGQGPKLLIQFQNNGVVDDSQLPKDRFSAERLKGVDSTLKIQPAKLEDSAVYLCASSLDQVAVLSGNTIYFGEGSWLTVV.

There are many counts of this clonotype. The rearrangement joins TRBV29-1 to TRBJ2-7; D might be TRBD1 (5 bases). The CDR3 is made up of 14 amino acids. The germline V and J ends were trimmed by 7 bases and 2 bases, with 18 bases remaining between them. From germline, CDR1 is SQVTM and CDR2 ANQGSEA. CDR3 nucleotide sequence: TGCAGCGGATCCTCAGGGTATTCGGCCTACGAGCAGTACTTC. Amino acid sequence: CSGSSGYSAYEQYF.

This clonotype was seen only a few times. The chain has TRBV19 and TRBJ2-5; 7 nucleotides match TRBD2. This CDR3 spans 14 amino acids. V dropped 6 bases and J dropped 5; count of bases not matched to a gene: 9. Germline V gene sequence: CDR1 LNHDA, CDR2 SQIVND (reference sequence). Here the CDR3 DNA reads TGTGCCAGTAGCCTCCGGGGGGTAGGGGAGACCCAGTACTTC. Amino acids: CASSLRGVGETQYF. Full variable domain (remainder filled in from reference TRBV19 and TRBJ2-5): DGGITQSPKYLFRKEGQNVTLSCEQNLNHDAMYWYRQDPGQGLRLIYYSQIVNDFQKGDIAEGYSVSREKKESFPLTVTSAQKNPTAFYLCASSLRGVGETQYFGPGTRLLVL.

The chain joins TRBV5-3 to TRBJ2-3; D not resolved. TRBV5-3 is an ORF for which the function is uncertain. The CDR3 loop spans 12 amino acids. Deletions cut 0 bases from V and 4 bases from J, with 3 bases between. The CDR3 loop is CARSLDADTQYF. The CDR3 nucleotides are TGTGCCAGAAGCTTGGATGCAGATACGCAGTATTTT.

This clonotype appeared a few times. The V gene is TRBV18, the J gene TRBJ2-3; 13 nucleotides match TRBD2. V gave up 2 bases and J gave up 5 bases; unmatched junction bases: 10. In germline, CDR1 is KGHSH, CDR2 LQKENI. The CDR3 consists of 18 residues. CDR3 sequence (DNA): TGTGCCAGCTCACCATCTCGACGGACTAGCGGGGGCGAAGATACGCAGTATTTT. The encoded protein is CASSPSRRTSGGEDTQYF.

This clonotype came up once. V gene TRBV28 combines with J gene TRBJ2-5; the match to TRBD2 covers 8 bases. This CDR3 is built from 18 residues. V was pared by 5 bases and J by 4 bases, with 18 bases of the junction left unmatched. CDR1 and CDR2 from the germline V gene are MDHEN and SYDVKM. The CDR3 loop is CASSPLKSSGARGETQYF. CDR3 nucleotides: TGTGCCAGCAGTCCCCTCAAAAGTAGCGGGGCCCGTGGAGAGACCCAGTACTTC. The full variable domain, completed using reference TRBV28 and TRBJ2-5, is DVKVTQSSRYLVKRTGEKVFLECVQDMDHENMFWYRQDPGLGLRLIYFSYDVKMKEKGDIPEGYSVSREKKERFSLILESASTNQTSMYLCASSPLKSSGARGETQYFGPGTRLLVL.

In DNA form, the CDR3 reads TGTGCCAGCAGCTTAGAACTAGCGGGGGGTGAGGAGCAGTACTTC. Protein sequence: CASSLELAGGEEQYF. V usage is TRBV11-2 and J usage is TRBJ2-7, with 12 bases identical to TRBD2. Germline loops: CDR1 SGHAT, CDR2 FQNNGV. With V trimmed by 0 bases and J by 7 bases, 4 bases remained unmatched. CDR3 size: 15 residues.

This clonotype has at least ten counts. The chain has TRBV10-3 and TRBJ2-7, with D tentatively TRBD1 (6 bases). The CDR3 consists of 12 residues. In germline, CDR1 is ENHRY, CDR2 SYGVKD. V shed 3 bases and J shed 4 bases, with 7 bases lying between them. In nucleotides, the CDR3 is TGTGCCATCAGTGAAAGGGGGTACGAGCAGTACTTC. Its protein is CAISERGYEQYF.

CDR3 protein: CASSLSLPGQLHYGYTF. The CDR3 DNA sequence: TGTGCCAGCAGTTTATCCCTTCCGGGACAGCTACACTATGGCTACACCTTC. The chain combines TRBV21-1 with TRBJ1-2; the D call TRBD1 from the table was never checked on the DNA. TRBV21-1 is reported as a pseudogene. This CDR3 comprises 17 residues.

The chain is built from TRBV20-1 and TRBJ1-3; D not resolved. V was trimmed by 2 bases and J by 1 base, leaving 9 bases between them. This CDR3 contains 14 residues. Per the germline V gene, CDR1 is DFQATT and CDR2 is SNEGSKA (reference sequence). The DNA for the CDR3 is TGCAGTGCTAGATATCTGGAGTCTGGAAACACCATATATTTT. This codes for CSARYLESGNTIYF.

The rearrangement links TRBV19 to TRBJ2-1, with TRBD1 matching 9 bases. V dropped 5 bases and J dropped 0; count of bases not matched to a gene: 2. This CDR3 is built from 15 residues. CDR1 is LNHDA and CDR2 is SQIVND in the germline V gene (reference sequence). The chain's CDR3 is CASSRTGDSYNEQFF. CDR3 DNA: TGTGCCAGTAGTCGGACAGGGGACTCCTACAATGAGCAGTTCTTC.

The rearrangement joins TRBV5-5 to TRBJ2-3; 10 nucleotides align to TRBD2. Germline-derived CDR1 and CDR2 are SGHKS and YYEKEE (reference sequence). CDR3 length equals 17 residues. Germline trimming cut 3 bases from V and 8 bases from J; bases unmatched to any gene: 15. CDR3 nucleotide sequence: TGTGCCAGCAGCTCCCCTTCTAGGAGCGGGGGGGCGGGTACGCAGTATTTT. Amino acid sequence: CASSSPSRSGGAGTQYF. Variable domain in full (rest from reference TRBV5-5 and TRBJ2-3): DAGVTQSPTHLIKTRGQQVTLRCSPISGHKSVSWYQQVLGQGPQFIFQYYEKEERGRGNFPDRFSARQFPNYSSELNVNALLLGDSALYLCASSSPSRSGGAGTQYFGPGTRLTVL.

The CDR3 loop is CASSQDPGTDTQYF. The CDR3 DNA reads as TGTGCCAGCAGCCAAGATCCGGGTACAGATACGCAGTATTTT. The chain joins TRBV4-2 to TRBJ2-3; no firm D call. The V gene's germline CDR1 is LGHNA and CDR2 YNFKEQ. Trimming removed 0 bases at V and 3 bases at J, with 7 bases between. The CDR3 runs to 14 residues.

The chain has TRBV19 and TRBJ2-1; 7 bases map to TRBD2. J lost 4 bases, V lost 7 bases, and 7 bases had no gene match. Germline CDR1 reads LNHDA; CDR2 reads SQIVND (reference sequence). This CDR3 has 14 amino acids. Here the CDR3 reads CASNRDYKYNEQFF. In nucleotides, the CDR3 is TGTGCCAGTAACCGGGACTATAAATACAATGAGCAGTTCTTC.

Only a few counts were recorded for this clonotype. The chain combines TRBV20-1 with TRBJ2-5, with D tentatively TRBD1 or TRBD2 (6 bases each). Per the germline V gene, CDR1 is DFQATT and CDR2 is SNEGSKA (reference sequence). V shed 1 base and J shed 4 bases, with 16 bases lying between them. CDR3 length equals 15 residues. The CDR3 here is CSARGRGAGRETQYF. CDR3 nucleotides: TGCAGTGCTAGAGGGAGGGGGGCAGGGAGAGAGACCCAGTACTTC.

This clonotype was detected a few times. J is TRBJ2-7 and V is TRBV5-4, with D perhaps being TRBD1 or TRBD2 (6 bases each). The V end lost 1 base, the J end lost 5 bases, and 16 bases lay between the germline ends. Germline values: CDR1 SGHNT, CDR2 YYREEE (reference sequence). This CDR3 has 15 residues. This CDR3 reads CASSLFQGRIDEQYF. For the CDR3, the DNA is TGTGCCAGCAGCTTGTTTCAGGGGAGGATTGACGAGCAGTACTTC.

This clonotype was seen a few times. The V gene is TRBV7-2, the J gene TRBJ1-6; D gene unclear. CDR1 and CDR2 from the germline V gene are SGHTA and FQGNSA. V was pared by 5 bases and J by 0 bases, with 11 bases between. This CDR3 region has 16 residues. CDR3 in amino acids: CASSLGPSSYNSPLHF. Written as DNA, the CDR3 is TGTGCCAGCAGCCTTGGCCCAAGCTCCTATAATTCACCCCTCCACTTT.

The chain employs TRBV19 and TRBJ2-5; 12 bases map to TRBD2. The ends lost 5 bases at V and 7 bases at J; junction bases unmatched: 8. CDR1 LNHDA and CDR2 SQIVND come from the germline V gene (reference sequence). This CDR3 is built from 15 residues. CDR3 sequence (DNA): TGTGCCAGTAGTCTGCGGCTAGCGGGGGGGGGGACCCAGTACTTC. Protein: CASSLRLAGGGTQYF. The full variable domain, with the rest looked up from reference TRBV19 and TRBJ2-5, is DGGITQSPKYLFRKEGQNVTLSCEQNLNHDAMYWYRQDPGQGLRLIYYSQIVNDFQKGDIAEGYSVSREKKESFPLTVTSAQKNPTAFYLCASSLRLAGGGTQYFGPGTRLLVL.

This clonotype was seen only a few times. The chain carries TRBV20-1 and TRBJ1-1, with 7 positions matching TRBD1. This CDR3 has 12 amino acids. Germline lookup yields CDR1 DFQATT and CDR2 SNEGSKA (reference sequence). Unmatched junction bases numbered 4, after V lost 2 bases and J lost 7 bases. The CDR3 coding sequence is TGCAGTGCTAGACCGGGACAGTTTGAAGCTTTCTTT. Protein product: CSARPGQFEAFF.

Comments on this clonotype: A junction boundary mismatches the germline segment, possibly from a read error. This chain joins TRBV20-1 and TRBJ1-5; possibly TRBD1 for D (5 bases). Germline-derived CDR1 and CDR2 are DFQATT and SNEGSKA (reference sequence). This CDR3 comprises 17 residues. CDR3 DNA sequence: TGCAGTGCTCCTACCCGGGACCCCCTGAGAAGCAATCAGCCCCAGCGTTTT. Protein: CSAPTRDPLRSNQPQRF.

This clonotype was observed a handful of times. The CDR3 sequence: CASSMGQMYEQYF. CDR3 DNA: TGTGCCAGTAGTATGGGACAGATGTACGAGCAGTACTTC. This sequence joins TRBV19 and TRBJ2-7; 7 nucleotides align to TRBD1. Germline V CDR1 and CDR2: LNHDA, SQIVND (reference sequence). This CDR3 spans 13 amino acids. Trimming removed 3 bases from V and 4 bases from J; junction bases left unmatched: 3.

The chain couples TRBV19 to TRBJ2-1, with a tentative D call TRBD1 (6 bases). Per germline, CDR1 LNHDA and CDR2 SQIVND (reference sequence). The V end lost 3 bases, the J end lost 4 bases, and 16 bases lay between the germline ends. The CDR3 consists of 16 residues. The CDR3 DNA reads TGTGCCAGTAGTATTTCGGTCACCAGGGGTTACAATGAGCAGTTCTTC. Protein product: CASSISVTRGYNEQFF. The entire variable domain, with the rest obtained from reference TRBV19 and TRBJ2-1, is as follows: DGGITQSPKYLFRKEGQNVTLSCEQNLNHDAMYWYRQDPGQGLRLIYYSQIVNDFQKGDIAEGYSVSREKKESFPLTVTSAQKNPTAFYLCASSISVTRGYNEQFFGPGTRLTVL.

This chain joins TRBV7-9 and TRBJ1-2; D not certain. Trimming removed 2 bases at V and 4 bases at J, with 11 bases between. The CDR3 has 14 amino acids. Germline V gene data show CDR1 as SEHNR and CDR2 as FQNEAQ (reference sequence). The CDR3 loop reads CASSLTRAAYGYTF. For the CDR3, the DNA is TGTGCCAGCAGCTTAACTCGGGCAGCCTATGGCTACACCTTC.

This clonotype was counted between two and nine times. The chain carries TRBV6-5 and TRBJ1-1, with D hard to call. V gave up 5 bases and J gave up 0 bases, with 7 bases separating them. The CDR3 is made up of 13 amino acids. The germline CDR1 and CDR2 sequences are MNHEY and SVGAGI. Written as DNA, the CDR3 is TGTGCCAGCAGTCGGCCTATGAACACTGAAGCTTTCTTT. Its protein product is CASSRPMNTEAFF.

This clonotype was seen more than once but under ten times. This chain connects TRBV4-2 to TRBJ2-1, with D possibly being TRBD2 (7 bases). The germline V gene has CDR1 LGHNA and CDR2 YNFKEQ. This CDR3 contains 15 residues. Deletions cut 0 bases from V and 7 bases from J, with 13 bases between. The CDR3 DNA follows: TGTGCCAGCAGCCAAGATTCCGGGGGGCGGAATGAGCAGTTCTTC. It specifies CASSQDSGGRNEQFF.

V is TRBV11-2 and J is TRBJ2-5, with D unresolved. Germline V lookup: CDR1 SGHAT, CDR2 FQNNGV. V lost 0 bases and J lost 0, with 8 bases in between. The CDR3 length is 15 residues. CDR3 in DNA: TGTGCCAGCAGCTTAGACAACTATCACCAAGAGACCCAGTACTTC. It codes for CASSLDNYHQETQYF.

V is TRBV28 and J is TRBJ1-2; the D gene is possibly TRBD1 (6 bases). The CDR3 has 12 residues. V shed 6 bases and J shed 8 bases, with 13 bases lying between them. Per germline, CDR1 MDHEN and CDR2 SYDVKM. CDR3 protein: CASRRHREGYTF. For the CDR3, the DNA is TGTGCCAGCAGGCGGCACAGGGAGGGCTACACCTTC.